One and the same sample provided the 25 T cell receptor beta chains below, sequenced in a study of post-analysis software for immune sequencing data. Overall study results and limits: The study found TRBV5-6, TRBV5-1 and TRBV20-1 among five TRBV segments more frequent in patients than controls.

Libraries were made from TCR beta cDNA, and they carried unique molecular identifiers. Via MiXCR, TCRdb re-called the PCR reads, giving one row per CDR3 protein. This table holds roughly 650,000 distinct CDR3 sequences, roughly three fifths found once. Antigens for these TCRs are unknown. Source material: blood. These receptors all stem from a girl aged 2 to 9 with multiple sclerosis.

This clonotype showed up just a few times. V usage is TRBV12-3 or TRBV12-4 and J usage is TRBJ2-1; perhaps TRBD2 as D (5 bases). V lost 5 bases and J lost 7, with 18 bases in between. The length of the CDR3 is 15 residues. Here the CDR3 reads CASSLQSGEGNEQFF. Written as DNA, the CDR3 is TGTGCCAGCAGTCTACAGAGTGGTGAGGGTAATGAGCAGTTCTTC.

This chain joins TRBV7-9 and TRBJ2-1; no firm D call. Germline CDR1 SEHNR, CDR2 FQNEAQ (reference sequence). The CDR3 spans 15 residues. The V gene lost 4 bases and the J gene lost 0 bases, with 10 bases spanning the gap. The CDR3 coding sequence is TGTGCCAGCAGCTACCAGACGAGCTCCTACAATGAGCAGTTCTTC. The encoded protein is CASSYQTSSYNEQFF.

This CDR3 reads CASSSDWGEAFF. CDR3 nucleotides: TGTGCCAGCAGCTCAGACTGGGGTGAAGCTTTCTTT. The chain employs TRBV11-2 and TRBJ1-1; D gene unclear. V dropped 4 bases and J dropped 7 bases, with 10 bases sitting between them. The germline CDR1 and CDR2 sequences are SGHAT and FQNNGV. The CDR3 contains 12 residues.

Notes on this clonotype: This may stem from a read error, because a much larger clone lies one nucleotide away. This sequence joins TRBV6-5 and TRBJ2-2, with D possibly being TRBD1 (5 bases). V was pared by 4 bases and J by 7 bases, with 10 bases between. Germline CDR1 and CDR2: MNHEY and SVGAGI. CDR3 size: 13 residues. CDR3 sequence: CASSSQGCGELFF. In nucleotides, the CDR3 is TGTGCCAGCAGTTCCCAGGGTTGCGGGGAGCTGTTTTTT.

To note about this clonotype: A junction end diverges from the germline sequence, so it may reflect a read error. The chain joins TRBV7-7 to TRBJ2-7; D might be TRBD2 (6 bases). CDR3 size: 15 residues. Germline-derived CDR1 and CDR2 are SSHAT and FNYEAQ (reference sequence). In DNA form, the CDR3 reads TGTGCTAGCAGCTTAGCCGGGGGAGCCTCCTACGAGCAGTACTTC. Translation gives CASSLAGGASYEQYF.

V and J are TRBV10-3 and TRBJ1-2; 8 bases align to TRBD1. The CDR3 consists of 12 residues. CDR1 and CDR2 (germline): ENHRY, SYGVKD. With 9 bases clipped from V and 7 bases from J, the junction kept 7 bases outside the gene matches. The CDR3 loop reads CAITDRGSGYTF. The CDR3 coding sequence is TGTGCCATAACAGACAGGGGATCTGGCTACACCTTC.

This clonotype appeared a few times. The gene calls are TRBV7-6 and TRBJ2-3; D is possibly TRBD1 (6 bases). This CDR3 contains 15 residues. Trimming shortened V by 5 bases and J by 2 bases, and 14 bases separated the two germline ends. Germline values: CDR1 SGHVS, CDR2 FNYEAQ. The CDR3 reads CASSLEGVVTDTQYF. In nucleotides, the CDR3 is TGTGCCAGCAGCCTTGAGGGGGTCGTCACAGATACGCAGTATTTT.

To note about this clonotype: At one end the junction does not follow the germline gene, possibly because of a read error. The chain couples TRBV7-7 to TRBJ2-4; 9 bases are a match to TRBD2. Germline V gives CDR1 SSHAT, CDR2 FNYEAQ (reference sequence). This CDR3 comprises 14 residues. The CDR3 region has the DNA TGTGCTAGCAGTAGCGGGAGAATCAAAAACATTCAGTACTTC. Translated: CASSSGRIKNIQYF.

The chain joins TRBV6-5 to TRBJ2-1, with TRBD2 matching 8 bases. The J segment lost 10 bases and the V segment lost 2 bases, leaving 7 bases of the junction unmatched. The CDR3 is made up of 14 amino acids. CDR1 is MNHEY, CDR2 SVGAGI, per germline. The CDR3 spells CASSYREGLYEQFF. The CDR3 DNA is TGTGCCAGCAGTTACCGGGAGGGCCTCTACGAGCAGTTCTTC.

This CDR3 is CASSLEVLGGAYGYTF. The CDR3 nucleotides read TGTGCCAGCAGCTTAGAGGTTTTGGGGGGTGCCTATGGCTACACCTTC. The rearrangement uses TRBV7-9 and TRBJ1-2; weak D call: TRBD1 (5 bases). Germline lookup yields CDR1 SEHNR and CDR2 FQNEAQ (reference sequence). V shed 1 base and J shed 4 bases, with 16 bases lying between them. The CDR3 runs 16 residues. Full variable domain (missing parts from reference TRBV7-9 and TRBJ1-2): DTGVSQNPRHKITKRGQNVTFRCDPISEHNRLYWYRQTLGQGPEFLTYFQNEAQLEKSRLLSDRFSAERPKGSFSTLEIQRTEQGDSAMYLCASSLEVLGGAYGYTFGSGTRLTVV.

This clonotype appeared a few times. The V and J genes are TRBV29-1 and TRBJ2-7; TRBD1 aligns across 8 bases. The length of the CDR3 is 15 residues. V lost 3 bases, J lost 4 bases, and 11 bases stayed unmatched. Germline V gene lookup returns CDR1 SQVTM and CDR2 ANQGSEA. The CDR3 loop reads CSVDLGQGTVYEQYF. CDR3 DNA: TGCAGCGTTGACCTTGGACAGGGCACGGTTTACGAGCAGTACTTC.

This chain links TRBV20-1 with TRBJ2-2; 9 bases line up with TRBD2. V trimming: 0 bases; J trimming: 1 base; junction bases outside the gene matches: 18. Per the germline V gene, CDR1 is DFQATT and CDR2 is SNEGSKA (reference sequence). This CDR3 spans 21 amino acids. DNA for the CDR3: TGCAGTGCTAGAGATGCGGCCAGGTTCACGAAAGCGGGAGGGAACACCGGGGAGCTGTTTTTT. As protein: CSARDAARFTKAGGNTGELFF.

This clonotype was observed once. This rearrangement joins TRBV5-5 to TRBJ1-1; D is possibly TRBD1 (5 bases). The V gene lost 2 bases and the J gene lost 1 base, with 12 bases spanning the gap. The CDR3 totals 15 residues. Germline V gene lookup returns CDR1 SGHKS and CDR2 YYEKEE (reference sequence). CDR3 sequence reads: CASSFLGQPNTEAFF. As DNA, the CDR3 is TGTGCCAGCAGCTTTCTGGGGCAGCCGAACACTGAAGCTTTCTTT.

This clonotype was seen a handful of times. J is TRBJ2-1 and V is TRBV6-2 or TRBV6-3, with 14 bases identical to TRBD2. The germline V gene has CDR1 MNHEY and CDR2 SVGEGT. This CDR3 region has 20 residues. J lost 0 bases, V lost 2 bases, and 9 bases had no gene match. CDR3 DNA: TGTGCCAGCAGTTACCAGGCCGGGACTAGCGGGGGAGTCTCCTACAATGAGCAGTTCTTC. It translates to CASSYQAGTSGGVSYNEQFF.

The rearrangement links TRBV14 to TRBJ1-1, with D maybe TRBD1 (6 bases). This CDR3 is 12 amino acids long. The germline V and J ends were trimmed by 4 bases and 11 bases, with 14 bases remaining between them. CDR1 and CDR2 from the germline V gene are SGHDN and FVKESK. CDR3 region: CASSPTGRRAFF. DNA of the CDR3: TGTGCCAGCAGCCCGACAGGCCGGAGGGCTTTCTTT.

The V gene is TRBV24-1, the J gene TRBJ2-1; D might be TRBD2 (7 bases). Per the germline V gene, CDR1 is KGHDR and CDR2 is SFDVKD. CDR3 length: 13 residues. V was shortened by 4 bases and J by 8 bases, with 11 bases between the two germline ends. The CDR3 sequence: CATSDRGADEQFF. In nucleotides, the CDR3 is TGTGCCACCAGTGACCGGGGGGCCGATGAGCAGTTCTTC.

The rearrangement uses TRBV7-2 and TRBJ2-2; D unclear. The CDR3 length is 14 residues. Trimming cost V 8 bases and J 0 bases, with 10 bases left between them. Per germline, CDR1 SGHTA and CDR2 FQGNSA. CDR3 sequence: CASAMEPNTGELFF. For the CDR3, the DNA is TGTGCCAGCGCTATGGAACCGAACACCGGGGAGCTGTTTTTT.

This clonotype was detected a few times. This chain uses TRBV20-1 with TRBJ2-3; 8 bases are a match to TRBD2. The length of the CDR3 is 13 residues. Germline V lookup: CDR1 DFQATT, CDR2 SNEGSKA (reference sequence). With 6 bases clipped from V and 1 base from J, the junction kept 3 bases outside the gene matches. The chain's CDR3 is CSAQTSGTDTQYF. CDR3 nucleotide sequence: TGCAGTGCCCAGACTAGCGGCACAGATACGCAGTATTTT.

A few counts support this clonotype. This rearrangement joins TRBV5-1 to TRBJ2-3; possibly TRBD2 for D (6 bases). The CDR3 runs 16 residues. Germline V gives CDR1 SGHRS, CDR2 YFSETQ. V lost 0 bases and J 2 bases, leaving 13 bases between the germline ends. CDR3 sequence: CASSLGGRGTTDTQYF. The CDR3 DNA reads TGCGCCAGCAGCTTGGGTGGGCGGGGAACCACAGATACGCAGTATTTT.

The rearrangement links TRBV20-1 to TRBJ2-5; D is uncertain. Per the germline V gene, CDR1 is DFQATT and CDR2 is SNEGSKA (reference sequence). The CDR3 extends over 14 amino acids. The V and J ends lost 1 base and 2 bases respectively, with 11 bases between them. The CDR3 DNA reads as TGCAGTGCTAGAGCGACCAGATTTCAAGAGACCCAGTACTTC. It is translated as CSARATRFQETQYF.

The gene calls are TRBV19 and TRBJ2-1; D may match TRBD1 or TRBD2 (5 bases each). Germline V gives CDR1 LNHDA, CDR2 SQIVND (reference sequence). The V gene lost 3 bases and the J gene lost 6 bases, with 15 bases spanning the gap. The CDR3 is 15 residues long. The CDR3 sequence: CASSIMGDAGNEQFF. The CDR3 nucleotides read TGTGCCAGTAGTATTATGGGGGACGCCGGCAATGAGCAGTTCTTC.

The table lists this clonotype with a count of one. This chain connects TRBV21-1 to TRBJ2-1; TRBD2 reflects the table's D call only, with no check against the DNA. TRBV21-1 is termed a pseudogene. The CDR3 has 14 residues. CDR3 loop: CASRTGTIYNEQFF. CDR3 DNA sequence: TGTGCCAGCAGAACCGGGACTATTTACAATGAGCAGTTCTTC.

As concerns this clonotype: The germline gene is not matched at one end of the junction; a read error may be the cause. The chain combines TRBV27 with TRBJ2-7; D tentatively reads TRBD1 or TRBD2 (6 bases each). This CDR3 contains 14 residues. The germline gives CDR1 MNHEY, CDR2 SMNVEV (reference sequence). CDR3 loop: CAGSLTGAGYEQYF. In nucleotides, the CDR3 is TGTGCCGGCAGTTTAACGGGGGCGGGCTACGAGCAGTACTTC.

This rearrangement joins TRBV11-2 to TRBJ2-1, with 7 bases lining up with TRBD1. The CDR3 runs to 17 residues. Germline lookup yields CDR1 SGHAT and CDR2 FQNNGV. The junction had 12 bases not matched to a gene; V was cut back by 0 bases and J by 7 bases. CDR3 DNA: TGTGCCAGCAGCTTAGACATGACAGGGCGAGTACAAAATGAGCAGTTCTTC. The encoded protein is CASSLDMTGRVQNEQFF. The variable domain in full, completed from reference TRBV11-2 and TRBJ2-1, reads EAGVAQSPRYKIIEKRQSVAFWCNPISGHATLYWYQQILGQGPKLLIQFQNNGVVDDSQLPKDRFSAERLKGVDSTLKIQPAKLEDSAVYLCASSLDMTGRVQNEQFFGPGTRLTVL.

For this clonotype: The junction departs from germline at one end; a sequencing error may be responsible. The chain combines TRBV24-1 with TRBJ2-1, with D possibly matching TRBD1 (5 bases). The CDR3 covers 17 residues. From germline, CDR1 is KGHDR and CDR2 SFDVKD. CDR3 DNA sequence: TGTGCCACCAGTGATTTGCAGGTGACAGATCTTTACAATGAGCGGTTCTTC. Translated: CATSDLQVTDLYNERFF.